This entry describes one T cell receptor beta chain. Antigen unknown. The germline V and J ends were trimmed by 7 bases and 0 bases, with 8 bases remaining between them. CDR3 length: 13 residues. The record originates from a study of T cell repertoires in cytomegalovirus infection. Study-level background: HLA-B-restricted CMV epitopes that are well studied, plus recently identified HLA-C-restricted ones, were used by the study. Carrying CMV and the relevant HLA type showed in public TCR beta signatures. Study observations and caveats: There were HLA-C-restricted CMV-specific TCR beta clonotypes dominating the ex vivo response. Of the TCR beta families, the public ones yielded a cumulative frequency that identified carriers of CMV plus the relevant HLA.

MiXCR was run by TCRdb on the reads, yielding one entry per CDR3 protein. The sample has around 800,000 distinct CDR3 sequences, about 30% seen once. The source material was cultured CD8+ T cells from PBMCs, sampled from culture after CMV antigen stimulation. The TCR originated in a human donor in good health (CMV status not recorded). Some clones in this sample may be carry-over from other donors' samples. The chain recombines TRBV12-3 or TRBV12-4 with TRBJ2-3; D gene unclear. CDR3 nucleotides: TGTGCCAGCACCATGACCAGCACAGATACGCAGTATTTT. This encodes CASTMTSTDTQYF.